This T cell receptor (beta chain) was profiled in a study of T-cell memory formation after mild COVID-19. Overall study: For the most part, TCR clusters were specific to one donor. Whole-study findings and limits: Some SARS-CoV-2-responding clones were already detected in memory before infection. Proof of SARS-CoV-2 specificity was absent for the second-wave clones that crested on day 37.

This clonotype has only a few counts. Its antigen is currently unknown. 5'RACE, which relied on constant-segment primers, yielded TCR alpha and TCR beta cDNA libraries carrying sample barcodes and UMIs. From the 5' RACE reads, TCRdb called clonotypes with MiXCR, one entry per CDR3 protein. The profile shows fewer than 250,000 distinct CDR3 sequences, 15% to 20% of them singletons. This sequence was found in an adult woman who had mild COVID-19 (a few samples of this study predate the infection). Cell type and time point are not known. The sequenced sample consisted of PBMCs or a T cell subset sorted from them (not recorded which).

The CDR3 is CASSPDWQGGGNGYTF. In DNA, the CDR3 is TGTGCCAGCTCACCAGACTGGCAGGGAGGTGGGAATGGCTACACCTTC. The chain is built from TRBV18 and TRBJ1-2, with D perhaps matching TRBD1 (5 bases). V lost 2 bases and J 6 bases, leaving 19 bases between the germline ends. CDR1 is KGHSH and CDR2 is LQKENI in the germline V gene. This CDR3 comprises 16 residues.